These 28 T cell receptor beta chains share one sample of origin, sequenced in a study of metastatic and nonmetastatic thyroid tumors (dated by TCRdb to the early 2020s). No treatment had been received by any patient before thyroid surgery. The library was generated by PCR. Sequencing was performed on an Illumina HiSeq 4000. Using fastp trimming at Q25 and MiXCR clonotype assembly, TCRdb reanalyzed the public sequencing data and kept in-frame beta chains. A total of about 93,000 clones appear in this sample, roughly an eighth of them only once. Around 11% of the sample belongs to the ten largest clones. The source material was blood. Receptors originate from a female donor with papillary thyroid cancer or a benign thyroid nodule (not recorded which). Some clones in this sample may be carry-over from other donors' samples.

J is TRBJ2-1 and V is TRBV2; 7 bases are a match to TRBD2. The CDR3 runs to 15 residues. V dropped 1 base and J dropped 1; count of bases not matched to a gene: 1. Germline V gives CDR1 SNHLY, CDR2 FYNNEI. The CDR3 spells CASSEGGSSYNEQFF. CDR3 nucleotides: TGTGCCAGCAGTGAAGGCGGGAGTTCCTACAATGAGCAGTTCTTC.

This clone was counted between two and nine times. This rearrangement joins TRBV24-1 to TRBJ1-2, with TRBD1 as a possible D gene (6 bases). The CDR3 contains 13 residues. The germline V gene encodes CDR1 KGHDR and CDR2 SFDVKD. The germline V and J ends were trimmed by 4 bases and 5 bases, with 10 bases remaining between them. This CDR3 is CATSDPGQYGYTF. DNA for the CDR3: TGTGCCACCAGTGACCCAGGACAGTATGGCTACACCTTC.

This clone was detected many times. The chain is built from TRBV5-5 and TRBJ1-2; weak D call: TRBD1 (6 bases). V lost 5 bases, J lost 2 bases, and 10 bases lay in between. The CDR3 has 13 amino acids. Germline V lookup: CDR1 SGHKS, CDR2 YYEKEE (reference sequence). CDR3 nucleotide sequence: TGTGCCAGCAGTCCCGACAGGAACTATGGCTACACCTTC. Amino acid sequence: CASSPDRNYGYTF.

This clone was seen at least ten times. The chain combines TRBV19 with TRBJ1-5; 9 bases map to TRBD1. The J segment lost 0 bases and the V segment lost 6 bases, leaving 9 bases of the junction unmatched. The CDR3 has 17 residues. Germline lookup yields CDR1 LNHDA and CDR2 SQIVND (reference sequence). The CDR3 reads CASRVTGGAYSNQPQHF. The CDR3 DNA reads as TGTGCCAGTAGGGTCACAGGGGGCGCTTATAGCAATCAGCCCCAGCATTTT.

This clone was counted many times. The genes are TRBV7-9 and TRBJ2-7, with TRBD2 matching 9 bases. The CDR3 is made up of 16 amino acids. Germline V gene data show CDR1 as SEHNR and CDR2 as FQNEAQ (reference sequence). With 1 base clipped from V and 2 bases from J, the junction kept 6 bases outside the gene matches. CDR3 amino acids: CASSLGRGLAAYEQYF. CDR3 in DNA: TGTGCCAGCAGCTTAGGGCGGGGACTAGCAGCCTACGAGCAGTACTTC.

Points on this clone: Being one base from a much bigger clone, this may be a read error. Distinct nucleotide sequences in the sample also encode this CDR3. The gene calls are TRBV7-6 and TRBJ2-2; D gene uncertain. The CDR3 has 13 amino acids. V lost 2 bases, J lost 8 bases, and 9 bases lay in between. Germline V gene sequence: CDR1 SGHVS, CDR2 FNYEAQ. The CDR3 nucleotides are TGTGCCAGCAGCTTACTAGGCAGTGGGGAGCTGTTTTTT. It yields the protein CASSLLGSGELFF.

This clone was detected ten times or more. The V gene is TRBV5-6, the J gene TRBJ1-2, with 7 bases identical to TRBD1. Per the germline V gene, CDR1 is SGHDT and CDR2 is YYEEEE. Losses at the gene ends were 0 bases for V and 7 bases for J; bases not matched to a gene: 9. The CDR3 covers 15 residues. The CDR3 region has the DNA TGTGCCAGCAGCTTGGAGGGGGCGCCTAACGGTGGCTACACCTTC. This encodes CASSLEGAPNGGYTF.

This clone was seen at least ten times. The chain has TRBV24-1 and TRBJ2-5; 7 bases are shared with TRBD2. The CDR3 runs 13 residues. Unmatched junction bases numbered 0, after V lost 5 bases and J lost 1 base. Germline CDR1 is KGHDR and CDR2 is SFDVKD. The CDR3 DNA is TGTGCCACCAGTGGCGGGGGCCAAGAGACCCAGTACTTC. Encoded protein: CATSGGGQETQYF.

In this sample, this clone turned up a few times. The CDR3 reads CASSGLSCYEQYF. The CDR3 region has the DNA TGTGCCAGCTCGGGACTATCGTGCTACGAGCAGTACTTC. The chain has TRBV2 and TRBJ2-7; 7 positions agree with TRBD2. Germline CDR1 is SNHLY and CDR2 is FYNNEI. CDR3 length: 13 amino acids. The J segment lost 3 bases and the V segment lost 8 bases, leaving 7 bases of the junction unmatched.

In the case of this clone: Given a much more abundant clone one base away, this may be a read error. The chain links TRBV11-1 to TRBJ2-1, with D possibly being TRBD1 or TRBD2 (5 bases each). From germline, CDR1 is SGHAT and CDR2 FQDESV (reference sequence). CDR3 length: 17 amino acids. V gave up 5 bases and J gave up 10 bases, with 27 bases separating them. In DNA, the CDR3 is TGTGCCAGCAGCCGACGCACAGGAGGACCCGACATAGTCGAGCAGTTCTTC. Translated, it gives CASSRRTGGPDIVEQFF.

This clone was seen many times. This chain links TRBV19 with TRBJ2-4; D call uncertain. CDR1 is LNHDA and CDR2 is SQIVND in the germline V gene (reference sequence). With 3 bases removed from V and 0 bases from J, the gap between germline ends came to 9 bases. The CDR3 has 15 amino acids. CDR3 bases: TGTGCCAGTAGTATGGGCAATCTAGCCAAAAACATTCAGTACTTC. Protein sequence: CASSMGNLAKNIQYF.

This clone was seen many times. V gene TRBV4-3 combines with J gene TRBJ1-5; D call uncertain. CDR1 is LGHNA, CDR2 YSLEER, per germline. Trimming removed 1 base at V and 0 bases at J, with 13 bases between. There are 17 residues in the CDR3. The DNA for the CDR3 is TGCGCCAGCAGCCAAGCTTACGATGTTAATAGCAATCAGCCCCAGCATTTT. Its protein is CASSQAYDVNSNQPQHF.

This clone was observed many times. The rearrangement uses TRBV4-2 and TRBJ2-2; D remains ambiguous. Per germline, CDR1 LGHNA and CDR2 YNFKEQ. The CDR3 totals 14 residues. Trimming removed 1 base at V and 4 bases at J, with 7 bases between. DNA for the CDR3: TGTGCCAGCAGCCAAGTGGTGGTCACCGGGGAGCTGTTTTTT. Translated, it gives CASSQVVVTGELFF.

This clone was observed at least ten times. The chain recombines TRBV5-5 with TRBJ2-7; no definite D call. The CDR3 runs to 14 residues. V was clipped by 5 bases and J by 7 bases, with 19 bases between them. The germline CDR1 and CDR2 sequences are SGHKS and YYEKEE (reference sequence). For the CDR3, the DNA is TGTGCCAGCAGTCAACCGGTTGCCCTTGAGGAGCAGTACTTC. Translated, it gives CASSQPVALEEQYF. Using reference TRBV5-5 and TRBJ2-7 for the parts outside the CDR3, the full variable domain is DAGVTQSPTHLIKTRGQQVTLRCSPISGHKSVSWYQQVLGQGPQFIFQYYEKEERGRGNFPDRFSARQFPNYSSELNVNALLLGDSALYLCASSQPVALEEQYFGPGTRLTVT.

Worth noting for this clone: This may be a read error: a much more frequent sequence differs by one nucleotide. CDR3 DNA: TGTGCCAGCTCACAGCCGGGACGCACATATACGCAGTATTTT. Residues: CASSQPGRTYTQYF. V gene TRBV18 combines with J gene TRBJ2-3; the D call may be TRBD1 or TRBD2 (5 bases each). Germline V gives CDR1 KGHSH, CDR2 LQKENI. The CDR3 has 14 residues.

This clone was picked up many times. The CDR3 nucleotides are TGTGCCAGCAGCTTAGCGCGGTCGGCTAGCGGTAGCAATGAGCAGTTCTTC. It encodes CASSLARSASGSNEQFF. V gene TRBV7-9 combines with J gene TRBJ2-1; 7 bases align to TRBD2. CDR3 length: 17 residues. CDR1 is SEHNR and CDR2 is FQNEAQ in the germline V gene (reference sequence). V was clipped by 0 bases and J by 6 bases; unmatched bases: 11.

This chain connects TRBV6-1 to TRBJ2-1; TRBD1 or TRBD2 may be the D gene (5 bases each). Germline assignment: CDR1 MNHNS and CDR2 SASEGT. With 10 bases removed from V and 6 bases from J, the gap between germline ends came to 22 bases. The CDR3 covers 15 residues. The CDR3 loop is CAISPLLGAGNEQFF. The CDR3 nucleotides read TGTGCCATTAGCCCCCTACTCGGGGCGGGCAATGAGCAGTTCTTC.

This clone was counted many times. This CDR3 reads CASSRGLAVYNEQFF. The CDR3 DNA sequence: TGTGCCAGCAGTAGAGGACTAGCGGTTTACAATGAGCAGTTCTTC. The J gene is TRBJ2-1, the V gene TRBV6-2 or TRBV6-3, with 10 positions matching TRBD2. The CDR3 has 15 amino acids. J was trimmed by 4 bases and V by 5 bases; bases with no gene match: 5. Germline V lookup: CDR1 MNHEY, CDR2 SVGEGT.

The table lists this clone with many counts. The CDR3 spells CASSPMGPNRGYGYTF. CDR3 bases: TGTGCCAGCAGTCCAATGGGGCCAAACAGGGGCTATGGCTACACCTTC. The rearrangement uses TRBV28 and TRBJ1-2; 7 positions match TRBD1. V trimming: 5 bases; J trimming: 4 bases; junction bases outside the gene matches: 13. The CDR3 spans 16 residues. Germline V gene sequence: CDR1 MDHEN, CDR2 SYDVKM.

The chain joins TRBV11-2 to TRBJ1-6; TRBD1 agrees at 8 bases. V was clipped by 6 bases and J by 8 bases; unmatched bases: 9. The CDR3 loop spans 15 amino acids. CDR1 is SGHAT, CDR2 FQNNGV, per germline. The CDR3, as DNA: TGTGCCAGCAGTCGGCAGGACAGGGCGTATTCACCCCTCCACTTT. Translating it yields CASSRQDRAYSPLHF.

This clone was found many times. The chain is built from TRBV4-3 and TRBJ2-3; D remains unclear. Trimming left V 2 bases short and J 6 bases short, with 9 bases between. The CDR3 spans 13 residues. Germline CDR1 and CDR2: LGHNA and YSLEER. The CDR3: CASSQQRTDTQYF. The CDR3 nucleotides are TGCGCCAGCAGCCAACAAAGAACCGATACGCAGTATTTT.

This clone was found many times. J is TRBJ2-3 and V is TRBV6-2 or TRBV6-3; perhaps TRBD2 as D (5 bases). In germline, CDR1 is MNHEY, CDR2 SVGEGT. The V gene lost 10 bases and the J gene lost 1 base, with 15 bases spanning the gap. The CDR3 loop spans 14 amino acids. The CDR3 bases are TGTGCCACCCGTGACTATTCCGGCACAGATACGCAGTATTTT. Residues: CATRDYSGTDTQYF.

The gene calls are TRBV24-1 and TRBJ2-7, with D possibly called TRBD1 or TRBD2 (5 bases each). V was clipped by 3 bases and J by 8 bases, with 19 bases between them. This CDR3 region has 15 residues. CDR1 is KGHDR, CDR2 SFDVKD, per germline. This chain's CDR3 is CATSDEPGPNAKQYF. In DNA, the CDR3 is TGTGCCACCAGTGATGAACCGGGACCGAACGCTAAGCAGTACTTC.

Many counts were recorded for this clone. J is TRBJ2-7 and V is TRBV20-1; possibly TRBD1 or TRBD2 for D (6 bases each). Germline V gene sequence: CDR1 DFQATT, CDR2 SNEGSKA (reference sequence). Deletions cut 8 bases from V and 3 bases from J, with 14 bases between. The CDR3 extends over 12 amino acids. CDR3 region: CSWGEQGYEQYF. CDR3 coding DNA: TGCAGTTGGGGGGAACAGGGCTACGAGCAGTACTTC.

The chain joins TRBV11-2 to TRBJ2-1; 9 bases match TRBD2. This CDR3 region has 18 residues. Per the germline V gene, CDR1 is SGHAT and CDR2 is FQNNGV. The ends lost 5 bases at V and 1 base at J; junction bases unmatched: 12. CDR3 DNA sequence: TGTGCCAGCAGCCGAGGACTAGCGTTGATCAGATCCTACAATGAGCAGTTCTTC. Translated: CASSRGLALIRSYNEQFF.

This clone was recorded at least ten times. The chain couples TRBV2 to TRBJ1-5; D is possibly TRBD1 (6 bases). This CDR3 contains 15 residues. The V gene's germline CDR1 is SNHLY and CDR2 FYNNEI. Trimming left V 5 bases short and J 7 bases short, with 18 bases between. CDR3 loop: CASSPRGGVGQPQHF. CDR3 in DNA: TGTGCCAGCAGTCCGAGGGGGGGAGTAGGGCAGCCCCAGCATTTT. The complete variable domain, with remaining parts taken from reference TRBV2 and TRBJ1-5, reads EPEVTQTPSHQVTQMGQEVILRCVPISNHLYFYWYRQILGQKVEFLVSFYNNEISEKSEIFDDQFSVERPDGSNFTLKIRSTKLEDSAMYFCASSPRGGVGQPQHFGDGTRLSIL.

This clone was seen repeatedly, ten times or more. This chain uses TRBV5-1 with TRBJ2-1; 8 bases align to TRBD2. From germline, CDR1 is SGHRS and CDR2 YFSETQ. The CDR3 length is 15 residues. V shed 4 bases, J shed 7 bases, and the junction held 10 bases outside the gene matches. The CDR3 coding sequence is TGCGCCAGCAGCCCTGGGCCCCGGGGGGGGAATGAGCAGTTCTTC. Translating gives CASSPGPRGGNEQFF.

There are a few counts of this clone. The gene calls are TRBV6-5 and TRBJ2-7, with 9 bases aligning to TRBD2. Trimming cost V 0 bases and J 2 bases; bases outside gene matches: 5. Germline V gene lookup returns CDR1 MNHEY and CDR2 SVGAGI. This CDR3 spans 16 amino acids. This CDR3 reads CASSYSKRLAAYEQYF. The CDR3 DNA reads TGTGCCAGCAGTTACTCGAAAAGACTAGCGGCCTACGAGCAGTACTTC.